Listed below are T cell receptor beta chains from one sample, sequenced in a study of T cell repertoires in cytomegalovirus infection. One entry per CDR3 protein, called by TCRdb with MiXCR from the reads. The sample lists some 200,000 distinct CDR3 sequences; approximately 9.7% were seen once. The sequenced sample was PBMCs. The source of these receptors is a human donor in good health (CMV status not recorded). Some clones in this sample may be carry-over from other donors' samples. Each CDR3 is given with its conserved first and last residue. Fields, in order: clone size, V gene, J gene, D gene, CDR3 protein, CDR3 DNA. A D gene is named only where the DNA matches it firmly. Rows may omit the clone size; those that give it use once, few, many or a size class.

>many|TRBV2|TRBJ1-1|NA
CASSDRGQGTEAFF
TGTGCCAGCAGTGATCGGGGGCAGGGCACTGAAGCTTTCTTT
>many|TRBV7-2|TRBJ1-5|NA
CASSLGLLNQPQHF
TGTGCCAGCAGCTTAGGACTGCTTAATCAGCCCCAGCATTTT
>once|TRBV25-1|TRBJ1-5|TRBD1
CASSELDRSNQPQHF
TGTGCCAGCAGTGAACTGGACAGGAGCAATCAGCCCCAGCATTTT
>many|TRBV6-4|TRBJ2-1|TRBD2
CASSPRETSGVTYNEQFF
TGTGCCAGCAGTCCCCGGGAGACTAGCGGGGTAACCTACAATGAGCAGTTCTTC
>few|TRBV5-1|TRBJ2-1|TRBD1
CASSLERTGDYNEQFF
TGCGCCAGCAGCTTGGAGCGGACAGGGGACTACAATGAGCAGTTCTTC
>many|TRBV7-8|TRBJ2-1|TRBD2
CASSPDTSGRNNEQFF
TGTGCCAGCAGCCCCGATACTAGCGGCCGGAACAATGAGCAGTTCTTC
>many|TRBV7-8|TRBJ2-2|NA
CASRDFSNTGELFF
TGTGCCAGCAGGGACTTTTCGAACACCGGGGAGCTGTTTTTT
>many|TRBV7-2|TRBJ2-4|NA
CASSFLGRNIQYF
TGTGCCAGCAGCTTTCTAGGCAGGAACATTCAGTACTTC
>NA|TRBV6-1|TRBJ1-2|TRBD1
CAVTRQDRGSYGYTF
TGTGCCGTAACCCGGCAGGACAGGGGAAGCTATGGCTACACCTTC
>many|TRBV7-2|TRBJ2-1|TRBD2
CASSGLGGTSGRNEQFF
TGTGCCAGCAGCGGCCTTGGGGGGACTAGCGGGAGAAATGAGCAGTTCTTC
>few|TRBV29-1|TRBJ2-1|NA
CSVEGIGNEQFF
TGCAGCGTTGAAGGCATTGGTAATGAGCAGTTCTTC
>few|TRBV29-1|TRBJ1-2|NA
CSVVIGKYYGYTF
TGCAGCGTTGTGATAGGGAAATACTATGGCTACACCTTC
>many|TRBV7-2|TRBJ1-3|NA
CASSFLPGSGNTIYF
TGTGCCAGCAGCTTCTTGCCGGGGTCTGGAAACACCATATATTTT
>few|TRBV20-1|TRBJ2-7|NA
CSARDLGEATWEQYF
TGCAGTGCTAGAGATCTGGGGGAGGCAACTTGGGAGCAGTACTTC
>many|TRBV6-6|TRBJ1-4|NA
CASRVPFINEKLFF
TGTGCCAGCAGGGTGCCATTCATCAATGAAAAACTGTTTTTT
>few|TRBV4-1|TRBJ2-1|NA
CASSQSAASSYNEQFF
TGCGCCAGCAGCCAATCGGCTGCCAGCTCCTACAATGAGCAGTTCTTC
>many|TRBV12-3/TRBV12-4|TRBJ1-2|NA
CASSLPGRIYGYTF
TGTGCCAGCAGTTTGCCGGGACGGATATATGGCTACACCTTC
>many|TRBV11-2|TRBJ2-7|TRBD2
CASSLRILAGNYEQYF
TGTGCCAGCAGCCTCCGCATCCTAGCGGGAAACTACGAGCAGTACTTC
>NA|TRBV20-1|TRBJ2-7|TRBD1
CSAPPGTGGPYEQYF
TGCAGTGCGCCCCCCGGGACAGGGGGCCCCTACGAGCAGTACTTC
>many|TRBV7-2|TRBJ2-1|NA
CASSFRTYNEQFF
TGTGCCAGCAGCTTTAGGACCTACAATGAGCAGTTCTTC
>few|TRBV5-1|TRBJ2-7|NA
CASSLVAGTREQYF
TGCGCCAGCAGCTTGGTAGCAGGGACGCGGGAGCAGTACTTC
>many|TRBV6-2/TRBV6-3|TRBJ1-1|TRBD1
CASSSRTGGMNTEAFF
TGTGCCAGCAGTTCACGGACAGGGGGAATGAACACTGAAGCTTTCTTT
>NA|TRBV20-1|TRBJ1-5|NA
CSARDARLGDQPQHF
TGCAGTGCTAGAGATGCCAGGTTAGGGGATCAGCCCCAGCATTTT
>few|TRBV30|TRBJ2-7|NA
CAWSPTGATSYEQYF
TGTGCCTGGAGTCCTACAGGAGCCACCTCCTACGAGCAGTACTTC
>few|TRBV7-2|TRBJ1-6|TRBD1
CASSLGRGRWNNSPLHF
TGTGCCAGCAGCTTAGGAAGGGGGCGGTGGAATAATTCACCCCTCCACTTT
>NA|TRBV4-1|TRBJ2-5|NA
CASSQVFGQTQYF
TGCGCCAGCAGCCAAGTTTTCGGCCAGACCCAGTACTTC
>NA|TRBV9|TRBJ1-2|NA
CASSVGSGVSFGYTF
TGTGCCAGCAGCGTAGGATCCGGGGTTAGTTTTGGCTACACCTTC
>NA|TRBV20-1|TRBJ2-5|TRBD2
CSARDASDSGRMETQYF
TGCAGTGCTAGAGATGCTTCAGATAGCGGGAGGATGGAGACCCAGTACTTC
>many|TRBV7-6|TRBJ2-2|TRBD2
CASKIAGLGELFF
TGTGCCAGCAAAATAGCGGGGCTCGGGGAGCTGTTTTTT
>many|TRBV28|TRBJ1-2|NA
CASSLQGGYTF
TGTGCCAGCAGTTTACAGGGAGGCTACACCTTC
>many|TRBV28|TRBJ1-1|NA
CASRSFGEGTEAFF
TGTGCCAGCAGGTCCTTCGGGGAGGGCACTGAAGCTTTCTTT
>NA|TRBV4-2|TRBJ2-7|TRBD1
CASSQGDSESYEQYF
TGTGCCAGCAGCCAAGGGGACAGCGAGAGCTACGAGCAGTACTTC
>few|TRBV19|TRBJ1-2|NA
CATGGGGNGYTF
TGTGCCACCGGGGGGGGAGGGAACGGCTACACCTTC
>many|TRBV5-6|TRBJ2-5|NA
CASRMTGMQETQYF
TGTGCCAGCAGGATGACCGGGATGCAAGAGACCCAGTACTTC
>many|TRBV7-2|TRBJ1-5|NA
CASRPGGSNQPQHF
TGTGCCTCCCGCCCAGGAGGGAGCAATCAGCCCCAGCATTTT
>few|TRBV18|TRBJ1-5|NA
CASSESINQPQHF
TGTGCCAGCTCAGAATCTATAAATCAGCCCCAGCATTTT
>many|TRBV6-2/TRBV6-3|TRBJ2-7|TRBD1
CASSTGTGGMEQYF
TGTGCCAGCAGTACCGGGACAGGGGGAATGGAGCAGTACTTC
>many|TRBV19|TRBJ2-2|TRBD2
CASSAAGTSASNTGELFF
TGTGCCAGTAGTGCCGCCGGGACTAGCGCTTCGAACACCGGGGAGCTGTTTTTT
>NA|TRBV6-1|TRBJ1-5|NA
CASRNPSNQPQHF
TGTGCCAGCAGGAACCCTAGCAATCAGCCCCAGCATTTT
>many|TRBV20-1|TRBJ1-1|TRBD1
CSARGTGGINTEAFF
TGCAGTGCTAGGGGGACAGGGGGGATCAACACTGAAGCTTTCTTT
>NA|TRBV5-1|TRBJ2-1|TRBD2
CASSFPTAGEIYNEQFF
TGCGCCAGCAGCTTCCCAACAGCGGGAGAGATTTACAATGAGCAGTTCTTC
>many|TRBV9|TRBJ1-2|NA
CASSVGRETNYGYTF
TGTGCCAGCAGCGTAGGCCGGGAGACCAACTATGGCTACACCTTC
>many|TRBV7-8|TRBJ1-5|NA
CASSSTAILDTRNQPQHF
TGTGCCAGCAGCTCCACCGCTATCCTTGACACTCGCAATCAGCCCCAGCATTTT
>few|TRBV27|TRBJ2-1|TRBD1
CASSYRTGVRSYNEQFF
TGTGCCAGCAGTTACCGGACAGGGGTTCGCTCCTACAATGAGCAGTTCTTC
>many|TRBV7-2|TRBJ2-7|NA
CASSPRSGDEQYF
TGTGCCAGCAGCCCCAGATCAGGGGACGAGCAGTACTTC
>many|TRBV7-3|TRBJ1-6|NA
CASSLEGLRSPLHF
TGTGCCAGCAGCTTGGAAGGACTGCGTTCACCCCTCCACTTT
>few|TRBV6-5|TRBJ2-7|NA
CASSYKGEQYF
TGTGCCAGCAGTTATAAGGGCGAGCAGTACTTC
>many|TRBV28|TRBJ2-7|TRBD1
CASKGDRVSYEQYF
TGTGCCAGCAAGGGGGACAGGGTTTCCTACGAGCAGTACTTC
>NA|TRBV2|TRBJ1-5|NA
CANSKTVSVNQPQHF
TGTGCCAACAGTAAGACAGTATCCGTAAATCAGCCCCAGCATTTT
>few|TRBV28|TRBJ2-5|NA
CASSFVLEGETQYF
TGTGCCAGCAGTTTTGTCCTTGAGGGAGAGACCCAGTACTTC
>NA|TRBV7-8|TRBJ1-2|NA
CASSTGTIYGYTF
TGTGCCAGCAGTACAGGGACTATCTATGGCTACACCTTC
>many|TRBV7-2|TRBJ2-1|TRBD2
CASSVSGRGEFF
TGTGCCAGCAGTGTTAGCGGGAGGGGCGAGTTCTTC
>many|TRBV7-9|TRBJ2-7|TRBD1
CASSGLTGATYEQYF
TGTGCCAGCAGCGGGCTGACAGGGGCGACCTACGAGCAGTACTTC
>many|TRBV5-3|TRBJ1-2|NA
CASSFPGYHGYTF
TGTGCCAGCAGCTTTCCAGGGTATCATGGCTACACCTTC
>many|TRBV7-6|TRBJ2-5|TRBD2
CASSLAGGEGETQYF
TGTGCCAGCAGCTTAGCGGGGGGGGAAGGGGAGACCCAGTACTTC
>NA|TRBV6-2/TRBV6-3|TRBJ2-1|NA
CASSYWGSDNEQFF
TGTGCCAGCAGTTACTGGGGGAGCGACAATGAGCAGTTCTTC
>many|TRBV6-1|TRBJ2-7|TRBD1
CASSESQGVRYEQYF
TGTGCCAGCAGTGAATCTCAGGGGGTTCGCTACGAGCAGTACTTC
>few|TRBV29-1|TRBJ1-2|NA
CSVEVGTKRNGYTF
TGCAGCGTTGAAGTAGGGACAAAACGGAATGGCTACACCTTC
>many|TRBV28|TRBJ1-4|TRBD1
CASSRTGKNEKLFF
TGTGCCAGCAGCAGGACAGGAAAAAATGAAAAACTGTTTTTT
>many|TRBV7-8|TRBJ2-3|TRBD1
CASSLSGTVADTQYF
TGTGCCAGCAGCTTATCGGGGACAGTCGCAGATACGCAGTATTTT